The T cell receptor (beta chain) under discussion was sequenced for a study of early stage breast cancer tumors (dated by TCRdb to about 2017). With regard to the full study: Of the 15 to 20 invasive breast tumors, some twelve were found to be estrogen receptor-positive, progesterone receptor-positive and HER2-negative. Of the roughly 12 ER+/PR+/HER2- tumors, eight were classified as invasive ductal carcinomas and four as invasive lobular carcinomas. On average, each sample had 8.5 to 10-fold read coverage. The samples as a whole yielded under 3,500,000 detected templates, corresponding to fewer than 1.4 million unique clonotypes.

There are 14 amino acids in the CDR3, from cysteine to phenylalanine inclusive. The kept DNA is CDR3 alone, 42 bases in frame from the first base. V is shortened by 6 bases, J by 4 bases, and the region joining them spans 15 bases. CDR1 and CDR2, looked up from the germline V gene (reference sequence), are MNHEY and SMNVEV. The study profiled bulk TCR beta-chain repertoires in matched peripheral blood, tumor and adjacent normal breast tissue taken from over 15 patients with early-stage breast cancer. Before surgery, roughly 5-11 mL of whole blood was collected in EDTA tubes and processed within 2 hours. Peripheral blood mononuclear cells were isolated by Ficoll-Paque centrifugation in SepMate-50 tubes. For storage in liquid nitrogen, PBMCs were cryopreserved as aliquots of roughly 1.8 to 4 million cells in roughly 90% FBS with about 10% DMSO. Genomic DNA was extracted with the Qiagen AllPrep DNA/RNA Mini kit.

Two independent genomic DNA replicates were amplified for each sample, with roughly 0.5 ug used for blood and around 1.5 ug for tumor or normal breast. TCRB sequencing of genomic DNA was carried out with the ImmunoSeq Intro kit according to the manufacturer's instructions. Multiplex PCR ran 25 to 35 cycles with proprietary primers and spike-in control sequences for absolute quantification. An 87-bp fragment spanning the CDR3 and flanking V and J genes was sequenced with single-end 150-bp reads. Each lane of an Illumina MiSeq using version 3.0 chemistry carried seven multiplexed samples, with two replicates per sample. As for how the authors treated the data: The vendor's proprietary pipeline processed the raw data and merged both replicates into a single result for each sample. Productive rearrangements sharing the V-gene family, CDR3 amino acid sequence and J-gene segment were defined as clonotypes. Clonality was calculated as 1 minus the normalized Shannon entropy (Pielou evenness) of TCRB abundances. To estimate T cell density, the total number of templates was divided by the number of input cells, which was inferred from the amount of DNA input. Recon was used with default parameters to estimate total repertoire diversity and clonality. Tumor-enriched clonotypes were defined as having over 0.1% abundance in tumor and at least 32-fold higher abundance than in normal breast. Here the immuneACCESS table is served through TCRdb, limited to in-frame sequences with V and J called. Missing clones are a known gap in these copies; in checked studies unresolved V genes cover under half, and the rest lacks a known reason. From that table come the V and J calls and clone size; the DNA was used to work out D and trimming. Counted in this sample were about 36,000 clones; 74% of them appeared once. The top ten clonotypes cover roughly 6.1% of the sample.

What the authors observed across the whole study: Chain pairing and functional markers such as CD4, CD8 and FOXP3 were not captured by bulk genomic DNA sequencing of unsorted cells. Because the cohort was small, analysis by tumor subtype was not possible. Roughly 2.5-fold higher T cell density and higher clonality were observed in tumors than in adjacent normal breast tissue. Repertoires from blood and normal breast were more alike than repertoires from blood and tumor, and in about 85% of the 16 patients, comparing each tissue with blood separated tumor from normal. Enriched TCRB sequences shared across patients were found to be mostly commonly generated sequences that were unlikely to play an important role in the tumor microenvironment.

As for this clone: No cognate antigen has been identified for it. Per-nucleotide qualities are absent, and no much larger clonotype sits a single base away.

This sequence originates from a person between 60 and 70 years old with breast cancer. In this chain, TRBV27 is recombined with TRBJ1-2, with TRBD1 perhaps the D gene, on 5 matching bases. The sample taken for sequencing was blood. DNA sequence: TGTGCCAGCAGGCCTCAGGGTTATTCCTATGGCTACACCTTC. This translates into CASRPQGYSYGYTF.